This T cell receptor (beta chain) came from a study of blood T cells in healthy people across ages. Samples had at least 6 million PBMCs isolated from them. Samples each yielded at least 6 micrograms of total RNA. Findings and caveats of the study: As age increased, TCR beta diversity per million T cells fell in a roughly linear fashion.

Remarks on this clonotype: Its specificity is unknown.

This CDR3 contains 12 residues. Trimming removed 3 bases at V and 8 bases at J, with 8 bases between. The V gene's germline CDR1 is MDHEN and CDR2 SYDVKM. The authors ran a second PCR of about 6 to 11 cycles using a sample-barcoded 5' primer and a J-beta primer mix. Unique molecular identifiers of 12 random nucleotides labeled each cDNA. TCRdb reprocessed the 5' RACE reads via MiXCR and lists one record per CDR3 protein. The table lists around 650,000 distinct CDR3 sequences, about a third of them singletons, with approximately 15% in the top ten. Specimen: blood. This TCR came from a woman at least 80 years old in good health. The V and J genes are TRBV28 and TRBJ1-5, with D hard to call. The CDR3 DNA reads as TGTGCCAGCAGTTTCGTCCTTAAGCCCCAGCATTTT. The encoded protein is CASSFVLKPQHF.